The present entry profiles one TCR beta chain with its context. Per the study methods: For nucleated cells, counts were estimated from reference gene primer amplification. Only in-frame clones appear in the TCRdb table, and some are missing; sequencing was by immunoSEQ multiplex PCR. The DNA was the basis for D and trimming; V, J and clone size are from that table. Of approximately 21,000 clones in the sample, nearly 75% were seen once. This specimen comes from a study of blood T cell repertoires in COVID-19. Study-level background: Sources were T cells, B-cell-depleted T cells, or PBMCs; the material itself was cDNA or gDNA.

The CDR3 extends over 18 amino acids. Germline-derived CDR1 and CDR2 are LGHDT and YNNKEL (reference sequence). Losses at the gene ends were 0 bases for V and 0 bases for J; bases not matched to a gene: 7. The sample consisted of peripheral blood. The chain carries TRBV3-1 (or the pseudogene TRBV3-2) and TRBJ2-1; 8 nucleotides agree with TRBD1. This TCR was recovered from a human donor in a cohort sampled during active or convalescent COVID-19. Here the CDR3 DNA reads TGTGCCAGCAGCCAAGATAGGGGACAGGCCTTCTCCTACAATGAGCAGTTCTTC. Translated, it gives CASSQDRGQAFSYNEQFF.